These 30 T cell receptor beta chains originate from one sample sequenced in a study of cytomegalovirus exposure and HLA in healthy donors. The primer mix had 60 Vbeta and 13 Jbeta primers. Here immunoSEQ multiplex PCR was the method, and the copy in TCRdb shows in-frame clones only, minus some. The sample records some 120,000 clones, about four fifths being singletons. Sequencing was performed on PBMCs. All receptors derive from a man between 25 and 39 years old in good health and CMV-seronegative.

V is TRBV19 and J is TRBJ1-1; 8 bases map to TRBD1. In germline, CDR1 is LNHDA, CDR2 SQIVND (reference sequence). The CDR3 sequence is 16 residues long. J lost 4 bases, V lost 4 bases, and 11 bases had no gene match. CDR3 sequence (DNA): TGTGCCAGTAGTACCGGGACAGGAGCGTTCGGCACTGAAGCTTTCTTT. Amino acids: CASSTGTGAFGTEAFF.

The V gene is TRBV25-1, the J gene TRBJ2-7, with D possibly being TRBD1 (5 bases). The CDR3 length is 16 residues. The V and J ends lost 6 bases and 3 bases respectively, with 21 bases between them. The germline gives CDR1 MGHDK, CDR2 SYGVNS. The CDR3 reads CASSLSTAGLYYEQYF. CDR3 DNA: TGTGCCAGCAGCCTAAGTACGGCAGGGTTGTACTACGAGCAGTACTTC.

The V gene is TRBV28, the J gene TRBJ1-5; D not certain. Germline CDR1 is MDHEN and CDR2 is SYDVKM. The CDR3 runs to 13 residues. With 7 bases removed from V and 7 bases from J, the gap between germline ends came to 14 bases. The CDR3: CASTSTGVQPQHF. CDR3 in DNA: TGTGCCAGCACGTCGACCGGGGTCCAGCCCCAGCATTTT.

The gene calls are TRBV6-5 and TRBJ1-1, with TRBD1 matching over 8 bases. CDR1 and CDR2 (germline): MNHEY, SVGAGI. This CDR3 is built from 14 residues. With 2 bases clipped from V and 1 base from J, the junction kept 0 bases outside the gene matches. The CDR3 coding sequence is TGTGCCAGCAGTTACGGGACAGGGAACACTGAAGCTTTCTTT. Translated, it gives CASSYGTGNTEAFF.

The chain is built from TRBV28 and TRBJ1-1; 7 bases match TRBD1. V lost 2 bases to trimming and J lost 8 bases; unmatched junction nucleotides: 2. Per the germline V gene, CDR1 is MDHEN and CDR2 is SYDVKM. The CDR3 is made up of 12 amino acids. CDR3 sequence: CASSLRGQEAFF. The CDR3 DNA reads as TGTGCCAGCAGTTTAAGGGGGCAGGAAGCTTTCTTT.

The chain couples TRBV29-1 to TRBJ2-3; 10 bases are shared with TRBD1. Germline CDR1 is SQVTM and CDR2 is ANQGSEA. This CDR3 spans 15 amino acids. J gave up 2 bases and V 4 bases, and 6 bases lay outside the gene matches. The CDR3 region has the DNA TGCAGCGTTGTTCGAGGGACAGGGGCCACAGATACGCAGTATTTT. It encodes CSVVRGTGATDTQYF.

This chain connects TRBV6-6 to TRBJ1-3; D not certain. CDR1 is MNHNY, CDR2 SVGAGI, per germline (reference sequence). This CDR3 contains 16 residues. With 0 bases removed from V and 4 bases from J, the gap between germline ends came to 13 bases. The CDR3 DNA sequence: TGTGCCAGCAGTTACTCTCGGCAGGCCCCGGGAAACACCATATATTTT. Its protein product is CASSYSRQAPGNTIYF.

The V gene is TRBV6-1, the J gene TRBJ2-1; a weak D match, TRBD1 (5 bases). The germline V and J ends were trimmed by 2 bases and 4 bases, with 12 bases remaining between them. The CDR3 is 15 residues long. The germline V gene has CDR1 MNHNS and CDR2 SASEGT. Here the CDR3 reads CASSELRVLYNEQFF. CDR3 sequence (DNA): TGTGCCAGCAGTGAACTCAGGGTCCTTTACAATGAGCAGTTCTTC.

This clone was recorded once. J is TRBJ1-1 and V is TRBV5-4, with no clear D. Germline assignment: CDR1 SGHNT and CDR2 YYREEE (reference sequence). V shed 0 bases and J shed 1 base, with 7 bases lying between them. This CDR3 region has 14 residues. This chain's CDR3 is CASSLVGANTEAFF. The CDR3 bases are TGTGCCAGCAGCTTGGTTGGAGCGAACACTGAAGCTTTCTTT.

Only a few counts were recorded for this clone. The chain couples TRBV27 to TRBJ1-2; 8 bases match TRBD1. CDR1 is MNHEY and CDR2 is SMNVEV in the germline V gene (reference sequence). The CDR3 is 16 residues long. The junction had 16 bases not matched to a gene; V was cut back by 5 bases and J by 8 bases. The CDR3 here is CASSKDRDRILGGYTF. The CDR3 coding sequence is TGTGCCAGCAGTAAGGACCGGGACAGGATACTTGGCGGCTACACCTTC.

The chain's CDR3 is CASSRDRAEKLFF. In DNA form, the CDR3 reads TGTGCCAGCAGCCGGGACAGGGCTGAAAAACTGTTTTTT. The chain carries TRBV6-1 and TRBJ1-4, with TRBD1 matching 9 bases. The length of the CDR3 is 13 residues. CDR1 and CDR2 from the germline V gene are MNHNS and SASEGT. The J segment lost 7 bases and the V segment lost 6 bases, leaving 3 bases of the junction unmatched.

The rearrangement uses TRBV28 and TRBJ1-5; D might be TRBD1 (5 bases). The CDR3 runs 15 residues. Trimming removed 2 bases from V and 2 bases from J, with 10 bases in between. In germline, CDR1 is MDHEN, CDR2 SYDVKM. The CDR3 is CASSLGRGGNQPQHF. The CDR3 DNA sequence: TGTGCCAGCAGTTTAGGCCGGGGGGGCAATCAGCCCCAGCATTTT.

CDR3 region: CASRRWGDNTEAFF. The DNA of the CDR3 is TGTGCCAGCAGACGATGGGGGGACAACACTGAAGCTTTCTTT. The chain is built from TRBV27 and TRBJ1-1, with D perhaps matching TRBD1 (5 bases). With 6 bases removed from V and 2 bases from J, the gap between germline ends came to 13 bases. This CDR3 comprises 14 residues. Germline values: CDR1 MNHEY, CDR2 SMNVEV (reference sequence).

CDR3 DNA sequence: TGTGCCAGCAGACACGACAGAAACACCGGGGAGCTGTTTTTT. It codes for CASRHDRNTGELFF. This chain links TRBV7-2 with TRBJ2-2; tentative D call: TRBD1 (5 bases). CDR3 length: 14 residues. CDR1 and CDR2 from the germline V gene are SGHTA and FQGNSA. V shed 6 bases and J shed 2 bases, with 10 bases lying between them.

This rearrangement joins TRBV6-1 to TRBJ1-1, with TRBD1 as a possible D gene (6 bases). V was pared by 3 bases and J by 3 bases, with 17 bases between. This CDR3 comprises 16 residues. Germline CDR1 is MNHNS and CDR2 is SASEGT. As DNA, the CDR3 is TGTGCCAGCAGTGATCCAAGGTTGACAGGTTACACTGAAGCTTTCTTT. Its protein product is CASSDPRLTGYTEAFF.

The gene calls are TRBV2 and TRBJ1-2, with 9 bases fitting TRBD1. The CDR3 sequence is 13 residues long. Germline trimming cut 9 bases from V and 3 bases from J; bases unmatched to any gene: 5. The germline V gene encodes CDR1 SNHLY and CDR2 FYNNEI. CDR3 amino acids: CASGTGNHYGYTF. The CDR3 nucleotides read TGTGCCAGTGGGACAGGGAATCACTATGGCTACACCTTC. Together with reference TRBV2 and TRBJ1-2, the CDR3 gives the full variable domain: EPEVTQTPSHQVTQMGQEVILRCVPISNHLYFYWYRQILGQKVEFLVSFYNNEISEKSEIFDDQFSVERPDGSNFTLKIRSTKLEDSAMYFCASGTGNHYGYTFGSGTRLTVV.

V gene TRBV2 combines with J gene TRBJ2-1; 12 bases map to TRBD2. The J segment lost 5 bases and the V segment lost 9 bases, leaving 5 bases of the junction unmatched. Per the germline V gene, CDR1 is SNHLY and CDR2 is FYNNEI. The CDR3 covers 14 residues. CDR3 residues: CARATSGSHNEQFF. As DNA, the CDR3 is TGTGCCAGGGCGACTAGCGGGAGCCACAATGAGCAGTTCTTC.

The chain employs TRBV25-1 and TRBJ2-3; 14 bases map to TRBD2. Trimming cost V 3 bases and J 5 bases; bases outside gene matches: 7. Per germline, CDR1 MGHDK and CDR2 SYGVNS. The CDR3 is 17 amino acids. CDR3 protein: CASSEGLAGVRVDTQYF. CDR3 nucleotides: TGTGCCAGCAGTGAGGGACTAGCGGGAGTCCGAGTAGATACGCAGTATTTT.

V is TRBV2 and J is TRBJ2-5; D is possibly TRBD2 (5 bases). From germline, CDR1 is SNHLY and CDR2 FYNNEI. V dropped 5 bases and J dropped 7 bases, with 17 bases sitting between them. CDR3 length: 14 amino acids. CDR3 sequence: CASSYPENGGTQYF. Here the CDR3 DNA reads TGTGCCAGCAGTTATCCCGAGAATGGAGGGACCCAGTACTTC.

The chain combines TRBV19 with TRBJ1-5; D may be TRBD1 (6 bases). Germline assignment: CDR1 LNHDA and CDR2 SQIVND (reference sequence). Trimming took off 7 bases at V and 4 bases at J, with 17 bases between the two ends. The CDR3 has 15 amino acids. CDR3 amino acids: CASKSGRGRNQPQHF. CDR3 nucleotides: TGTGCCAGTAAATCGGGCAGGGGACGTAATCAGCCCCAGCATTTT.

The rearrangement links TRBV5-1 to TRBJ1-4; 8 nucleotides align to TRBD1. The CDR3 is 15 amino acids. V shed 0 bases and J 7 bases; nucleotides not matched to a gene: 5. The germline V gene encodes CDR1 SGHRS and CDR2 YFSETQ. The CDR3 DNA sequence: TGCGCCAGCAGCTTGGGTCGGACAGGGAGTGAAAAACTGTTTTTT. Protein: CASSLGRTGSEKLFF.

The V call is TRBV27, the J call TRBJ2-2, with 7 bases lining up with TRBD2. With 6 bases clipped from V and 5 bases from J, the junction kept 3 bases outside the gene matches. The germline gives CDR1 MNHEY, CDR2 SMNVEV (reference sequence). The CDR3 runs to 13 residues. CDR3 coding DNA: TGTGCCAGCAGGTCGGGAGGAACCGGGGAGCTGTTTTTT. Translating it yields CASRSGGTGELFF.

The genes are TRBV4-1 and TRBJ2-7, with 10 bases lining up with TRBD1. Trimming at V came to 0 bases and at J to 7 bases, leaving 6 bases not matched to a gene. The germline V gene has CDR1 MGHRA and CDR2 YSYEKL. CDR3 length equals 15 residues. CDR3 protein: CASSQEMDRGYEQYF. The CDR3 nucleotides are TGCGCCAGCAGCCAAGAGATGGACAGGGGGTATGAGCAGTACTTC.

The rearrangement uses TRBV7-8 and TRBJ2-7, with 11 bases aligning to TRBD1. The CDR3 has 15 residues. CDR1 and CDR2 from the germline V gene are SGHVS and FQNEAQ. Trimming removed 5 bases from V and 5 bases from J; junction bases left unmatched: 8. The CDR3 loop is CASSHRGTGGDEQYF. CDR3 nucleotides: TGTGCCAGCAGCCACCGGGGGACAGGGGGGGACGAGCAGTACTTC.

V is TRBV6-6 and J is TRBJ2-3; weak D call: TRBD2 (6 bases). Trimming left V 8 bases short and J 5 bases short, with 23 bases between. CDR3 length: 16 amino acids. Germline V gene data show CDR1 as MNHNY and CDR2 as SVGAGI (reference sequence). The CDR3 protein is CASSSRRASEGDTQYF. The CDR3 nucleotides read TGTGCCAGCTCATCCCGGCGGGCCTCGGAGGGAGATACGCAGTATTTT.

V and J are TRBV6-1 and TRBJ2-7; unclear D gene. CDR3 size: 14 residues. The V and J ends lost 3 bases and 2 bases respectively, with 11 bases between them. Germline CDR1 reads MNHNS; CDR2 reads SASEGT. In nucleotides, the CDR3 is TGTGCCAGCAGTGACCGTTGGGCGCCCTACGAGCAGTACTTC. Amino acid sequence: CASSDRWAPYEQYF.

The chain links TRBV6-5 to TRBJ1-1; 8 bases fit TRBD1. This CDR3 contains 14 residues. Per the germline V gene, CDR1 is MNHEY and CDR2 is SVGAGI. After removal of 8 bases from V and 11 bases from J, the junction contained 16 bases not matched to a gene. The CDR3 loop reads CASSGEVTGGRAFF. The CDR3, as DNA: TGTGCCAGCTCGGGGGAGGTTACAGGGGGAAGGGCTTTCTTT.

This clone has only one observation. V usage is TRBV6-1 and J usage is TRBJ1-2; unclear D gene. Per germline, CDR1 MNHNS and CDR2 SASEGT. CDR3 length: 14 residues. V lost 3 bases and J lost 2, with 10 bases in between. CDR3 sequence (DNA): TGTGCCAGCAGTGATTGGGCAGAGAACTATGGCTACACCTTC. Translated: CASSDWAENYGYTF.

The rearrangement links TRBV30 to TRBJ2-7; tentative D call: TRBD1 (5 bases). Trimming left V 0 bases short and J 3 bases short, with 12 bases between. CDR3 length equals 14 residues. The V gene's germline CDR1 is GTSNPN and CDR2 SVGIG (reference sequence). CDR3 nucleotide sequence: TGTGCCTGGAGTGTTTTGGACACAGACTACGAGCAGTACTTC. This sequence encodes CAWSVLDTDYEQYF.

The CDR3 nucleotides are TGTGCCAGCAGTTGGGGACAGGGGTACTCCAAAGACACTGAAGCTTTCTTT. It encodes CASSWGQGYSKDTEAFF. The rearrangement links TRBV28 to TRBJ1-1; 10 positions agree with TRBD1. CDR1 MDHEN and CDR2 SYDVKM come from the germline V gene. This CDR3 comprises 17 residues. J gave up 3 bases and V 4 bases, and 11 bases lay outside the gene matches.